The rows below give T cell receptor beta chains drawn from one sample of a study of OX40 agonist ivuxolimab in advanced cancers. Clones were read by immunoSEQ multiplex PCR, and TCRdb kept only the in-frame ones, dropping some. Of 50,000 to 60,000 clones detected, approximately 87% appear once; the ten largest clones hold around 4.8%. The sequenced sample was CD4+ or CD8+ T cells sorted from blood, obtained in a trial of the OX40 agonist ivuxolimab. These receptors came from an adult with an advanced solid tumor such as melanoma, head and neck, liver or kidney cancer. Both conserved end residues are part of each CDR3. Fields, in order: CDR3 DNA, CDR3 protein, J gene, D gene, V gene. The D gene is left open where the match is weak.

CDR3nt: TGTGCCAGCAGCTCTGGAGGGGTGGGCACAGATACGCAGTATTTT
CDR3aa: CASSSGGVGTDTQYF
j_gene: TRBJ2-3
d_gene: .
v_gene: TRBV7-9

CDR3nt: TGCGCCAGCAGCCCGCCGGGACTGGCGAACACCGGGGAGCTGTTTTTT
CDR3aa: CASSPPGLANTGELFF
j_gene: TRBJ2-2
d_gene: .
v_gene: TRBV5-1

CDR3nt: TGTGCCAGCAGCCCTATGGGGGCTAGCGGGGATACGCAGTATTTT
CDR3aa: CASSPMGASGDTQYF
j_gene: TRBJ2-3
d_gene: TRBD2
v_gene: TRBV4-2

CDR3nt: TGTGCCAGCAGTTTATGGGCTAGCGGGAACTACGAGCAGTACTTC
CDR3aa: CASSLWASGNYEQYF
j_gene: TRBJ2-7
d_gene: TRBD2
v_gene: TRBV28

CDR3nt: TGTGCCAGCAGCCCCACCGGCGGAGGGCGGGACTATGAGCAGTTCTTC
CDR3aa: CASSPTGGGRDYEQFF
j_gene: TRBJ2-1
d_gene: .
v_gene: TRBV4-2

CDR3nt: TGTGCCAGTACTGGGTCGTTGGCCGGGGAGCTGTTTTTT
CDR3aa: CASTGSLAGELFF
j_gene: TRBJ2-2
d_gene: .
v_gene: TRBV19

CDR3nt: TGTGCCAGCAGGCCGGGACAGGGAGTATACGAGCAGTACTTC
CDR3aa: CASRPGQGVYEQYF
j_gene: TRBJ2-7
d_gene: TRBD1
v_gene: TRBV7-9

CDR3nt: TGTGCCAGCAGCTCGACAACATCCGCCCAAGAGACCCAGTACTTC
CDR3aa: CASSSTTSAQETQYF
j_gene: TRBJ2-5
d_gene: .
v_gene: TRBV11-3

CDR3nt: TGTGCCAGCAGCTCGTTAGGAGCCCAAACAGATACGCAGTATTTT
CDR3aa: CASSSLGAQTDTQYF
j_gene: TRBJ2-3
d_gene: .
v_gene: TRBV7-3

CDR3nt: TGTGCCAGCAGCGGTCCGACTAGCGGGTCGAACACCGGGGAGCTGTTTTTT
CDR3aa: CASSGPTSGSNTGELFF
j_gene: TRBJ2-2
d_gene: TRBD2
v_gene: TRBV9